The rows below give T cell receptor beta chains drawn from one sample of a study of T cells in Graves' hyperthyroidism and ophthalmopathy. TCRdb reprocessed the multiplex PCR reads via MiXCR and lists one record per CDR3 protein. The table shows approximately 610,000 distinct CDR3 sequences, with roughly 14% occurring only once. Sequenced: blood. Receptors originate from a woman aged 35 to 49 with Graves' ophthalmopathy. Both conserved end residues are part of each CDR3. The D gene is left open where the match is weak. Clone sizes are given selectively: once, few, many, or a class where the clone is expanded.

j_call v_call cdr3_length d_call clone_size cdr3_nt cdr3_aa
TRBJ2-7 TRBV6-1 13 . . TGTGCCACCACACAAATGACAGTCTACGAGCAGTACTTC CATTQMTVYEQYF
TRBJ2-5 TRBV5-1 13 . . TGCGCCAGCAGCTTGGGGGGCGGACAGACCCAGTACTTC CASSLGGGQTQYF
TRBJ2-5 TRBV2 12 . many TGTGCCAGCACCTACTGGGAAGAGACCCAGTACTTC CASTYWEETQYF
TRBJ1-6 TRBV6-5 15 TRBD1 many TGTGCCAGCAGTTACTTTGGGACAGGGAATTCACCCCTCCACTTT CASSYFGTGNSPLHF
TRBJ2-2 TRBV28 15 TRBD2 few TGTGCCAGCAGTCCCTTTATGGGAGGGCGAGCGGAGCTGTTTTTT CASSPFMGGRAELFF
TRBJ1-5 TRBV6-1 16 . many TGTGCCACGGCTTCGATAGACAGGCCTTGGAATCAGCCCCAGCATTTT CATASIDRPWNQPQHF
TRBJ2-2 TRBV6-5 17 . few TGTGCCAGCAGTTACTCGACCTGGACAGCGAACACCGGGGAGCTGTTTTTT CASSYSTWTANTGELFF
TRBJ1-3 TRBV5-6 12 . . TGTGCCAGCAGCGTGGGATCGAACACCATATATTTT CASSVGSNTIYF
TRBJ2-1 TRBV28 11 . many TGTGCCAGCAACCAAATCGATGAGCAGTTCTTC CASNQIDEQFF
TRBJ2-5 TRBV12-3/TRBV12-4 13 . . TGTGCCAGCAGTTTAAAAGCGGGAGAGACCCAGTACTTC CASSLKAGETQYF
TRBJ2-7 TRBV20-1 14 TRBD1 . TGCAGTGTTGCGACCGGGACAGGGATGTCCGAGCAGTACTTC CSVATGTGMSEQYF
TRBJ2-7 TRBV6-5 15 TRBD1 many TGTGCCAGCAGTTATCGACGGGACAGACCCTACGAGCAGTACTTC CASSYRRDRPYEQYF
TRBJ2-7 TRBV6-2/TRBV6-3 14 . many TGTGCCAGCAGTCGCCAGGGCAGAGGCCACGAGCAGTACTTC CASSRQGRGHEQYF
TRBJ2-5 TRBV27 12 . many TGTGCCAGCAGCTCCCTGAGGGGGACCCAGTACTTC CASSSLRGTQYF
TRBJ2-5 TRBV9 15 . few TGTGCCAGCAGCGTAGGGGACTCAGTACAAGAGACCCAGTACTTC CASSVGDSVQETQYF
TRBJ1-2 TRBV20-1 11 . many TGCAGTGCTAGGACGCTACAGGGCTACACCTTC CSARTLQGYTF
TRBJ1-2 TRBV20-1 14 TRBD1 many TGCAGTGCTAGGAACCGGGACAGGGGATATGGCTACACCTTC CSARNRDRGYGYTF
TRBJ1-1 TRBV20-1 13 TRBD1 many TGCAGTGCTGACGTAGGGACAGGGCCTGAAGCTTTCTTT CSADVGTGPEAFF
TRBJ2-2 TRBV4-3 14 TRBD1 . TGCGCCAGCAGCCACGGACAGGGTCCCGGGGAGCTGTTTTTT CASSHGQGPGELFF
TRBJ2-7 TRBV4-3 17 TRBD1 many TGCGCCAGCAGCCAACTGGACGTTCGACAGGGTCCCTACGAGCAGTACTTC CASSQLDVRQGPYEQYF
TRBJ2-7 TRBV12-3/TRBV12-4 13 TRBD2 few TGTGCCAGCAACCTAGCGGGCTCCTACGAGCAGTACTTC CASNLAGSYEQYF
TRBJ1-2 TRBV6-5 14 TRBD1 many TGTGCCAGCAGTTACCTGGACAGGTTCTATGGCTACACCTTC CASSYLDRFYGYTF
TRBJ1-1 TRBV6-5 14 TRBD1 many TGTGCCAGCAGTCTACAGGGGAGAAGGACTGAAGCTTTCTTT CASSLQGRRTEAFF
TRBJ1-5 TRBV19 14 . many TGTGCCAGTAGTCCAGACAGTACCAATCGACCCCAGCATTTT CASSPDSTNRPQHF
TRBJ1-2 TRBV30 13 . many TGTGCCTGGAACCGACTCGAGGTGCTGGGCTACACCTTC CAWNRLEVLGYTF
TRBJ2-7 TRBV11-1 18 TRBD2 . TGTGCCAGCAGCCGTCCCGGGACTAGCGGGAAGAGCTCCTACGAGCAGTACTTC CASSRPGTSGKSSYEQYF
TRBJ1-3 TRBV27 19 . . TGTGCCAGCAGTTTACCCCCGGTCGTAACAGGGCCCCCTGGAAACACCATATATTTT CASSLPPVVTGPPGNTIYF
TRBJ1-1 TRBV5-1 14 . many TGCGCCAGCAGCGCGGGACACATTAACACTGAAGCTTTCTTT CASSAGHINTEAFF
TRBJ1-2 TRBV12-3/TRBV12-4 14 . . TGTGCCAGCAGCCCCTCGACATCGCACTATGGCTACACCTTC CASSPSTSHYGYTF
TRBJ1-1 TRBV19 17 . many TGTGCCAGTAGTCGAAAATCCGGGGACCTATGGAACACTGAAGCTTTCTTT CASSRKSGDLWNTEAFF
TRBJ1-1 TRBV19 13 TRBD1 many TGTGCCAGTAGATGGACAGGGGCCACTGAAGCTTTCTTT CASRWTGATEAFF
TRBJ1-1 TRBV11-2 12 . many TGTGCCAGCAGCCTCAGGACGTCTGAAGCTTTCTTT CASSLRTSEAFF
TRBJ1-5 TRBV28 13 . many TGTGCCAGTATAACAGGTTGGGGTCAGCCCCAGCATTTT CASITGWGQPQHF
TRBJ1-1 TRBV12-3/TRBV12-4 16 TRBD1 few TGTGCCAGCAGCCGACGCCCGGACAGGGAGAACACTGAAGCTTTCTTT CASSRRPDRENTEAFF
TRBJ2-7 TRBV3-1 17 . . TGTGCCAGCAGCCGACCACCGAGCCCCGGGGCTACCTACGAGCAGTACTTC CASSRPPSPGATYEQYF
TRBJ2-7 TRBV20-1 16 TRBD2 many TGCAGTGCTAGAGATAAGAGCAGCGGGAGTCCCTACGAGCAGTACTTC CSARDKSSGSPYEQYF
TRBJ1-1 TRBV11-2 17 TRBD1 many TGTGCCAGCAGCTTACGGGGACAGGGACTAACGGGCACTGAAGCTTTCTTT CASSLRGQGLTGTEAFF
TRBJ2-4 TRBV6-5 14 . many TGTGCCAGCACCAGGGGGAGGGATGGGGACATTCAGTACTTC CASTRGRDGDIQYF
TRBJ1-2 TRBV28 15 . many TGTGCCAGCAGTTCGCGCCGGGGGTATTCGGGTGGCTACACCTTC CASSSRRGYSGGYTF
TRBJ2-5 TRBV28 13 TRBD1 many TGTGCCAGCAGATCGGGACAGCAAGAGACCCAGTACTTC CASRSGQQETQYF
TRBJ2-7 TRBV4-1 20 . . TGCGCCAGCAGCCACCCGATAAGATTCTCAAAGGACAAGAGCTCCTACGAGCAGTACTTC CASSHPIRFSKDKSSYEQYF
TRBJ1-3 TRBV20-1 13 . few TGCAGTGTCTCCGAGAGCTCTGGAAACACCATATATTTT CSVSESSGNTIYF
TRBJ1-5 TRBV6-2/TRBV6-3 15 . many TGTGCCACCGAAGAAGGGGGAGGGAGCAATCAGCCCCAGCATTTT CATEEGGGSNQPQHF
TRBJ1-2 TRBV10-3 13 . many TGTGCCATCAGATCCGGGGCCGGATATGGCTACACCTTC CAIRSGAGYGYTF
TRBJ2-5 TRBV4-3 15 . many TGCGCCAGCAGCCCCGCCTACCCCGCCCAAGAGACCCAGTACTTC CASSPAYPAQETQYF
TRBJ1-3 TRBV7-3 14 . many TGTGCCAGCAGCCCCGCGGGGACTGGAAACACCATATATTTT CASSPAGTGNTIYF
TRBJ2-2 TRBV6-4 14 . many TGTGCCAGCAGTGACTCACTGCACACCGGGGAGCTGTTTTTT CASSDSLHTGELFF
TRBJ2-7 TRBV6-2/TRBV6-3 11 . many TGTGCCAGCAGTTACTCGATATTGCAGTACTTC CASSYSILQYF
TRBJ1-6 TRBV6-2/TRBV6-3 16 . many TGTGCCAGCAGTTACTCGAGGGCGACGCAATTATCACCCCTCCACTTT CASSYSRATQLSPLHF
TRBJ2-5 TRBV20-1 13 TRBD1 many TGCAGTGCTAGAACGGGACAGCAAGAGACCCAGTACTTC CSARTGQQETQYF
TRBJ1-1 TRBV2 13 . few TGTGCCAGCAGTGAAAAGGGTCTTGCAAAAGCTTTCTTT CASSEKGLAKAFF
TRBJ1-6 TRBV12-3/TRBV12-4 13 . . TGTGCCAGCAGCCCGGGGGGGGATTCACCCCTCCACTTT CASSPGGDSPLHF
TRBJ2-5 TRBV28 15 TRBD2 few TGTGCCAGCAGCGACAGACTAGCGGGAGCAGAGACCCAGTACTTC CASSDRLAGAETQYF
TRBJ1-1 TRBV11-2 12 . many TGTGCCAGCAGCTTAGTCCGGGCTGAAGCTTTCTTT CASSLVRAEAFF
TRBJ1-5 TRBV18 13 . many TGTGCCAGCTCACCGGGTAGCAATCAGCCCCAGCATTTT CASSPGSNQPQHF
TRBJ1-2 TRBV7-9 13 . . TGTGCCAGCAGCCCCGAGATTTTCCATGGCTACACCTTC CASSPEIFHGYTF
TRBJ1-1 TRBV30 13 . many TGTGCCTGGGATCAGCGAGCAGGGGCTGAAGCTTTCTTT CAWDQRAGAEAFF
TRBJ2-2 TRBV6-2/TRBV6-3 14 TRBD2 many TGTGCCGCACTGGCTAGCGGGGCCCCTGGGGAGCTGTTTTTT CAALASGAPGELFF
TRBJ1-3 TRBV30 12 . few TGTGCCTGGAGTGTCAGTGGAAACACCATATGTTTT CAWSVSGNTICF
TRBJ1-5 TRBV6-5 14 . many TGTGCCAGCAGTTACAGCGGAGACTATCAGCCCCAGCATTTT CASSYSGDYQPQHF